One sample yielded the 2 T cell receptor beta chains listed below, sequenced in a study of human T cells and chemical hapten exposure. Time point given: patch test 3, about 24 weeks after DPC sensitization. This sample's treatment: therapeutic diphenylcyclopropenone sensitization with weekly scalp DPC. TCRdb itself ran the RACE reads through MiXCR, one entry per CDR3 protein. This table has 50,000 to 75,000 distinct CDR3 sequences, 11% appearing once. The sequencing here drew on whole blood, taken in connection with sensitization to the hapten diphenylcyclopropenone (DPC). The source of these receptors is a woman between 25 and 40 years old with alopecia areata. Some clones in this sample may be carry-over from other donors' samples.

Of note for this clonotype: A read error may produce the germline difference seen at one junction end. This chain connects TRBV5-5 to TRBJ1-1; TRBD1 is a possible D gene (5 bases). Germline-derived CDR1 and CDR2 are SGHKS and YYEKEE (reference sequence). The length of the CDR3 is 15 residues. The CDR3: CASSLEGRLNTEALF. The DNA of the CDR3 is TGTGCCAGCAGCTTGGAGGGACGGTTGAACACTGAAGCTCTCTTT. Filled out from reference TRBV5-5 and TRBJ1-1, the complete variable domain reads DAGVTQSPTHLIKTRGQQVTLRCSPISGHKSVSWYQQVLGQGPQFIFQYYEKEERGRGNFPDRFSARQFPNYSSELNVNALLLGDSALYLCASSLEGRLNTEALFGQGTRLTVV.

This clonotype was picked up a small number of times. V gene TRBV19 combines with J gene TRBJ1-5; possibly TRBD1 for D (6 bases). The CDR3 totals 16 residues. The germline V and J ends were trimmed by 4 bases and 3 bases, with 16 bases remaining between them. Germline CDR1 is LNHDA and CDR2 is SQIVND (reference sequence). The CDR3 nucleotides read TGTGCCAGTAGTACCCTGGGGGCATGGAACAATCAGCCCCAGCATTTT. Protein sequence: CASSTLGAWNNQPQHF. The whole variable domain, remainder taken from reference TRBV19 and TRBJ1-5, is DGGITQSPKYLFRKEGQNVTLSCEQNLNHDAMYWYRQDPGQGLRLIYYSQIVNDFQKGDIAEGYSVSREKKESFPLTVTSAQKNPTAFYLCASSTLGAWNNQPQHFGDGTRLSIL.